This TCR beta chain emerged from a study of somatic mutations in cytotoxic T cells in rheumatoid arthritis. Study in general: Patient blood (around 30 ml EDTA) was collected right after diagnosis, preceding any treatment. Study conclusions and caveats: The top CD8+ clone topped 20% of CD8+ cells in about an eighth of the 65 patients.

Method: immunoSEQ multiplex PCR; TCRdb's copy keeps in-frame clones and lacks some. The sample records under 20,000 clones, 80% to 90% being singletons. Concerning this clone itself: Its antigen is unidentified.

V gave up 0 bases and J gave up 11 bases, with 17 bases separating them. The CDR3 is 14 residues long. The germline gives CDR1 SGHRS, CDR2 YFSETQ. This chain links TRBV5-1 with TRBJ1-1; a possible D gene is TRBD1 (6 bases). The source of this sequence is an adult with rheumatoid arthritis. The specimen was CD8+ T cells sorted from blood. The DNA of the CDR3 is TGCGCCAGCAGCTTGGCCACGGGGGCGGAGGGGGCTTTCTTT. This sequence encodes CASSLATGAEGAFF.